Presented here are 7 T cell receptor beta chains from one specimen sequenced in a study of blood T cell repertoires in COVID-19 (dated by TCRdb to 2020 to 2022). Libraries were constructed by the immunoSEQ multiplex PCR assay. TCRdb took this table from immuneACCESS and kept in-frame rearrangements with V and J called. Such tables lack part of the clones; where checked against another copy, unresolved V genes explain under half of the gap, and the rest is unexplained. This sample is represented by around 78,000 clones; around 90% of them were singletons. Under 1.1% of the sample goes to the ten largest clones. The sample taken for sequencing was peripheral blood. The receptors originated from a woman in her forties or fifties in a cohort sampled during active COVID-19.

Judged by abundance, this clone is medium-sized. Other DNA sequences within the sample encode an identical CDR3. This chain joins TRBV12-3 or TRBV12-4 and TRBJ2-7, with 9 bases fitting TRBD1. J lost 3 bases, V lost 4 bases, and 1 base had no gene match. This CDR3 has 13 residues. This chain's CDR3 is CASSSDRGYEQYF. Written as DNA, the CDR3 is TGTGCCAGCAGTTCGGACAGGGGCTACGAGCAGTACTTC.

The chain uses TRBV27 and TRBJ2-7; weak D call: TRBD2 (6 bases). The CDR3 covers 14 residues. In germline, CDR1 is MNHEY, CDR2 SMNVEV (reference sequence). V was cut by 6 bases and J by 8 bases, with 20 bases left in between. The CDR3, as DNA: TGTGCCAGCAGACAGAGCGGGTCCGGCCCCAAGCAGTACTTC. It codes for CASRQSGSGPKQYF.

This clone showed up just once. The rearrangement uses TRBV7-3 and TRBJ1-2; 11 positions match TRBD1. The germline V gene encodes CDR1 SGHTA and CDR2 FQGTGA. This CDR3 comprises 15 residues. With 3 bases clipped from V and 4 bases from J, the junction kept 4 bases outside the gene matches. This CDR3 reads CASSLGQGEFYGYTF. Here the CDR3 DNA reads TGTGCCAGCAGCTTGGGACAGGGGGAATTCTATGGCTACACCTTC. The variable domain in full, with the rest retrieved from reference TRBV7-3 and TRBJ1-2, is GAGVSQTPSNKVTEKGKYVELRCDPISGHTALYWYRQSLGQGPEFLIYFQGTGAADDSGLPNDRFFAVRPEGSVSTLKIQRTERGDSAVYLCASSLGQGEFYGYTFGSGTRLTVV.

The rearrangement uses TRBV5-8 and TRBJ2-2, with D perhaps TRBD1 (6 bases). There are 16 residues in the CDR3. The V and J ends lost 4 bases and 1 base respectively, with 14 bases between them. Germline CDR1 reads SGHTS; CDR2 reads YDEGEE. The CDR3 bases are TGTGCCAGCAGCCCGGACAGACTCAGGAACACCGGGGAGCTGTTTTTT. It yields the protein CASSPDRLRNTGELFF. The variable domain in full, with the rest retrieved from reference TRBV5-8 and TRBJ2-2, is EAGVTQSPTHLIKTRGQQATLRCSPISGHTSVYWYQQALGLGLQFLLWYDEGEERNRGNFPPRFSGRQFPNYSSELNVNALELEDSALYLCASSPDRLRNTGELFFGEGSRLTVL.

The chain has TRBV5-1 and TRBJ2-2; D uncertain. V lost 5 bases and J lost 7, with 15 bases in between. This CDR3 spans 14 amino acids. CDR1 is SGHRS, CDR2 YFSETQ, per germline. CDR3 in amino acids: CASRDGDIVGELFF. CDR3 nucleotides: TGCGCCAGCAGAGACGGAGATATCGTCGGGGAGCTGTTTTTT.

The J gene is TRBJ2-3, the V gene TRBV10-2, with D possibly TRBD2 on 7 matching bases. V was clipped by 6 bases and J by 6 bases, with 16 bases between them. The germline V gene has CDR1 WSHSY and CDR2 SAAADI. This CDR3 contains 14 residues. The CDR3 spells CASSQTGGMDTQYF. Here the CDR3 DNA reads TGCGCCAGCAGCCAGACGGGGGGCATGGATACGCAGTATTTT.

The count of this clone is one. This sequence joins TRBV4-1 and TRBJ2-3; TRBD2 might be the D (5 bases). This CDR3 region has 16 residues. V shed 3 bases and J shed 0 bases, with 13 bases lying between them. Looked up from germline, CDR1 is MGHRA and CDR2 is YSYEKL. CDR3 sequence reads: CASSQDFTPSTDTQYF. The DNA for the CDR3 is TGCGCCAGCAGCCAGGACTTTACACCTAGCACAGATACGCAGTATTTT.